The 24 T cell receptor beta chains listed next were all sequenced from one sample in a study of cytomegalovirus exposure and HLA in healthy donors (dated by TCRdb to 2016 to 2017). Library method: the immunoSEQ multiplex PCR assay. For the multiplex PCR, a mixture combining 60 forward primers for TCR Vbeta segments and 13 reverse primers for TCR Jbeta segments was used. The table was pulled from immuneACCESS by TCRdb, which kept in-frame rearrangements only. Such tables lose some clones; where checked, under half of the loss comes from unresolved V genes, and the rest has no known cause. The sample records more than 95,000 clones, approximately 78% of which are singletons. The top ten hold 6% to 8% of the sample. The sample comprised PBMCs. These receptors all stem from a middle-aged woman in good health and CMV-seronegative.

The gene calls are TRBV7-8 and TRBJ2-1; no definite D call. The V end was cut by 0 bases, the J end by 4 bases, with 10 bases between. Germline CDR1 and CDR2: SGHVS and FQNEAQ. This CDR3 comprises 15 residues. CDR3 coding DNA: TGTGCCAGCAGCTTAGCACCTCCTGAGTACAATGAGCAGTTCTTC. It codes for CASSLAPPEYNEQFF.

This clone was seen just once. CDR3 loop: CASVTYNSPLHF. Here the CDR3 DNA reads TGTGCCAGCGTTACTTATAATTCACCCCTCCACTTT. V gene TRBV28 combines with J gene TRBJ1-6; D gene unclear. This CDR3 contains 12 residues. CDR1 is MDHEN and CDR2 is SYDVKM in the germline V gene. Trimming cost V 8 bases and J 4 bases, with 6 bases left between them.

The chain is built from TRBV7-2 and TRBJ2-5; 7 positions match TRBD2. The J call may be faulty, since TRBJ2-7 better matches the DNA end. CDR1 and CDR2 from the germline V gene are SGHTA and FQGNSA. CDR3 length: 15 residues. CDR3 DNA: TGTGCCAGCAGCTTCTCGGGGGGAGGGCTCTACGAGCAGTACTTC. Translated, it gives CASSFSGGGLYEQYF.

V gene TRBV28 combines with J gene TRBJ2-5; 8 nucleotides align to TRBD2. The CDR3 has 15 residues. The germline gives CDR1 MDHEN, CDR2 SYDVKM. J lost 4 bases, V lost 7 bases, and 11 bases had no gene match. CDR3 sequence: CASTGGPGISETQYF. CDR3 coding DNA: TGTGCCAGCACGGGAGGGCCTGGGATCTCAGAGACCCAGTACTTC.

This chain uses TRBV9 with TRBJ2-7, with 10 bases identical to TRBD2. CDR3 length: 16 residues. The germline gives CDR1 SGDLS, CDR2 YYNGEE. J was trimmed by 3 bases and V by 0 bases; bases with no gene match: 6. The CDR3 DNA reads as TGTGCCAGCAGCGTAGCAGGGACTAGCGCCTACTACGAGCAGTACTTC. This encodes CASSVAGTSAYYEQYF.

This clone was seen a few times. The chain joins TRBV21-1 to TRBJ2-5; TRBD1, as called in the table, went unchecked against the DNA. The last part of the DNA fits TRBJ2-7 better; the J call may be wrong. TRBV21-1 is deemed a pseudogene. The CDR3 runs 15 residues. The CDR3 bases are TGTGCCAGCAGCAAGGGACAGGGAAGCGGCTACGAGCAGTACTTC. It codes for CASSKGQGSGYEQYF.

V gene TRBV4-2 combines with J gene TRBJ2-5; 9 bases align to TRBD1. The CDR3 totals 15 residues. CDR1 LGHNA and CDR2 YNFKEQ come from the germline V gene. The ends lost 0 bases at V and 4 bases at J; junction bases unmatched: 3. CDR3: CASSQDGTGRETQYF. CDR3 bases: TGTGCCAGCAGCCAAGATGGGACAGGGAGAGAGACCCAGTACTTC.

This chain uses TRBV7-9 with TRBJ1-2; perhaps TRBD1 as D (5 bases). Trimming stripped 5 bases from V and 1 base from J, with 8 bases between. This CDR3 is built from 13 residues. From germline, CDR1 is SEHNR and CDR2 FQNEAQ (reference sequence). The CDR3, as DNA: TGTGCCAGCAGCGACAGCCGTAACTATGGCTACACCTTC. Amino acids: CASSDSRNYGYTF.

The chain uses TRBV19 and TRBJ2-2; 12 bases map to TRBD2. Germline CDR1 is LNHDA and CDR2 is SQIVND (reference sequence). The ends lost 5 bases at V and 6 bases at J; junction bases unmatched: 1. This CDR3 has 14 residues. CDR3 loop: CASSGLAGPGELFF. CDR3 sequence (DNA): TGTGCCAGTAGTGGACTAGCGGGACCCGGGGAGCTGTTTTTT.

The rearrangement links TRBV10-2 to TRBJ2-1, with 8 bases aligning to TRBD2. V lost 4 bases and J lost 10; bases outside the gene matches: 9. Looked up from germline, CDR1 is WSHSY and CDR2 is SAAADI. The CDR3 contains 14 residues. CDR3 sequence reads: CASSVNGRAREQFF. In DNA form, the CDR3 reads TGCGCCAGCAGTGTGAACGGGAGGGCGAGAGAGCAGTTCTTC.

The V gene is TRBV4-1, the J gene TRBJ1-3; 7 positions agree with TRBD1. The CDR3 covers 18 residues. V gave up 5 bases and J gave up 8 bases; unmatched junction bases: 21. Germline CDR1 reads MGHRA; CDR2 reads YSYEKL. The CDR3 loop is CASSTRRRRDRAEDTIYF. DNA for the CDR3: TGCGCCAGCAGCACACGACGACGCAGAGACAGGGCTGAGGACACCATATATTTT.

The rearrangement links TRBV10-3 to TRBJ1-5; D may be TRBD1 (5 bases). Per the germline V gene, CDR1 is ENHRY and CDR2 is SYGVKD. Trimming took off 3 bases at V and 8 bases at J, with 11 bases between the two ends. CDR3 size: 13 residues. The CDR3 region has the DNA TGTGCCATCAGTGATGGAAAAGGGGAGCCCCAGCATTTT. It translates to CAISDGKGEPQHF.

The J gene is TRBJ1-2, the V gene TRBV7-9, with D perhaps TRBD1 (5 bases). Germline V gene lookup returns CDR1 SEHNR and CDR2 FQNEAQ (reference sequence). V was shortened by 4 bases and J by 3 bases, with 18 bases between the two germline ends. The CDR3 runs 16 residues. This CDR3 is CASSSIQEWLDYGYTF. CDR3 DNA sequence: TGTGCCAGCAGCTCGATACAGGAGTGGCTTGACTATGGCTACACCTTC.

The rearrangement uses TRBV28 and TRBJ1-5; D is possibly TRBD1 (5 bases). Germline CDR1 is MDHEN and CDR2 is SYDVKM. Trimming cost V 3 bases and J 3 bases, with 18 bases left between them. The CDR3 has 17 residues. CDR3 in amino acids: CASSFGPQGSYNQPQHF. The DNA of the CDR3 is TGTGCCAGCAGTTTTGGGCCCCAGGGCAGCTACAATCAGCCCCAGCATTTT. Variable domain in full (rest from reference TRBV28 and TRBJ1-5): DVKVTQSSRYLVKRTGEKVFLECVQDMDHENMFWYRQDPGLGLRLIYFSYDVKMKEKGDIPEGYSVSREKKERFSLILESASTNQTSMYLCASSFGPQGSYNQPQHFGDGTRLSIL.

The chain links TRBV7-9 to TRBJ2-7; 7 nucleotides match TRBD1. This CDR3 contains 15 residues. Germline V lookup: CDR1 SEHNR, CDR2 FQNEAQ (reference sequence). Trimming took 5 bases from V and 0 from J; bases not matched to a gene: 7. The CDR3 sequence: CASSLNRGSSYEQYF. The CDR3 bases are TGTGCCAGCAGCCTGAACAGGGGCAGCTCCTACGAGCAGTACTTC.

This clone showed up just a few times. The chain combines TRBV7-9 with TRBJ2-1; 8 bases agree with TRBD2. Germline V lookup: CDR1 SEHNR, CDR2 FQNEAQ (reference sequence). The CDR3 is 14 amino acids. Losses at the gene ends were 4 bases for V and 4 bases for J; bases not matched to a gene: 3. The CDR3 region is CASSSTSVYNEQFF. In nucleotides, the CDR3 is TGTGCCAGCAGCTCGACTAGCGTGTACAATGAGCAGTTCTTC.

The chain employs TRBV15 and TRBJ2-6, with D possibly being TRBD1 (6 bases). The ends were cut back, 7 bases at V and 1 base at J, with 8 bases in the middle. There are 14 residues in the CDR3. Looked up from germline, CDR1 is LNHNV and CDR2 is YYDKDF (reference sequence). The CDR3 sequence is CATKRGSGANVLTF. The CDR3 DNA reads as TGTGCCACCAAAAGGGGGTCTGGGGCCAACGTCCTGACTTTC.

The chain links TRBV5-1 to TRBJ1-2, with TRBD1 as a possible D gene (6 bases). CDR1 SGHRS and CDR2 YFSETQ come from the germline V gene. The CDR3 spans 15 residues. The V gene lost 3 bases and the J gene lost 1 base, with 13 bases spanning the gap. The CDR3 DNA is TGCGCCAGCAGCTCGGGAGGAGGGGGTAACTATGGCTACACCTTC. Residues: CASSSGGGGNYGYTF. Based on the CDR3 plus reference TRBV5-1 and TRBJ1-2, the full variable domain is KAGVTQTPRYLIKTRGQQVTLSCSPISGHRSVSWYQQTPGQGLQFLFEYFSETQRNKGNFPGRFSGRQFSNSRSEMNVSTLELGDSALYLCASSSGGGGNYGYTFGSGTRLTVV.

The chain carries TRBV29-1 and TRBJ2-5, with D perhaps matching TRBD1 (6 bases). In germline, CDR1 is SQVTM, CDR2 ANQGSEA. Deletions cut 3 bases from V and 1 base from J, with 9 bases between. The CDR3 runs to 13 residues. Here the CDR3 reads CSVEAGAQETQYF. The DNA of the CDR3 is TGCAGCGTTGAGGCAGGGGCCCAAGAGACCCAGTACTTC.

This chain connects TRBV7-6 to TRBJ2-7; 9 bases match TRBD1. The CDR3 loop spans 15 amino acids. After removal of 2 bases from V and 5 bases from J, the junction contained 7 bases not matched to a gene. The V gene's germline CDR1 is SGHVS and CDR2 FNYEAQ. CDR3 protein: CASSLLGTGPHEQYF. The CDR3 nucleotides read TGTGCCAGCAGCTTACTCGGGACAGGGCCCCACGAGCAGTACTTC.

The gene calls are TRBV5-6 and TRBJ2-1, with 9 bases fitting TRBD1. Per germline, CDR1 SGHDT and CDR2 YYEEEE. V gave up 4 bases and J gave up 16 bases; unmatched junction bases: 6. The CDR3 has 11 amino acids. The CDR3 DNA sequence: TGTGCCAGCAGCCACGGGACAGGGAAATTCTTC. Protein sequence: CASSHGTGKFF.

The chain has TRBV4-2 and TRBJ2-7; 10 bases line up with TRBD2. Germline loops: CDR1 LGHNA, CDR2 YNFKEQ. J lost 5 bases, V lost 3 bases, and 13 bases had no gene match. The CDR3 is 17 residues long. CDR3 in DNA: TGTGCCAGCAGCCAGCCACGAGATAGCGGGAGGTTCGACGAGCAGTACTTC. It codes for CASSQPRDSGRFDEQYF.

J is TRBJ1-2 and V is TRBV27; D may be TRBD1 (5 bases). Germline V gene sequence: CDR1 MNHEY, CDR2 SMNVEV (reference sequence). V was clipped by 3 bases and J by 8 bases, with 16 bases between them. The CDR3 length is 14 residues. CDR3 sequence reads: CASSLEGVSGGYTF. The CDR3 DNA follows: TGTGCCAGCAGTTTGGAAGGGGTATCTGGGGGCTACACCTTC.

The V call is TRBV4-3, the J call TRBJ2-3; D not certain. Germline V gene sequence: CDR1 LGHNA, CDR2 YSLEER. The CDR3 runs 20 residues. V was trimmed by 4 bases and J by 0 bases, leaving 26 bases between them. As DNA, the CDR3 is TGCGCCAGCAGCCTACTCCCCCCTGCGAGACAACTGTCTAGCACAGATACGCAGTATTTT. As protein: CASSLLPPARQLSSTDTQYF.